Here is one TCR beta chain with its context. This clonotype was recorded a few times. Its antigen remains undetermined. Base quality data are lacking; no much larger clone is found one base away. This specimen comes from a study of T cells in Graves' hyperthyroidism and ophthalmopathy (dated by TCRdb to between 2019 and 2020). At the level of the whole study: Peripheral blood was sampled at the time of initial diagnosis, prior to any treatment. The 100 discovery patients were divided at random into training and test sets in a 7:3 ratio. The study also compared thyroid tissue and blood T-cell repertoires from more than 5 Graves' hyperthyroidism patients. To identify distinguishing TCR V-J signatures, a discovery cohort of 100 patients was used, comprising roughly 45 with Graves' ophthalmopathy and some 60 with stable Graves' hyperthyroidism. After sampling, hyperthyroidism patients received methimazole starting at 30 mg daily, and ophthalmopathy patients received high-dose intravenous methylprednisolone. An independent validation cohort of around 20 hyperthyroidism patients and more than 15 patients who later progressed to ophthalmopathy tested prospective prediction of ophthalmopathy. TCR Vbeta CDR3 sequencing of some 140 peripheral blood samples (over 40 ophthalmopathy, 75 to 80 hyperthyroidism and some 17 progressor patients) is reported in the paper. What the study reported, not specific to this receptor: No statistical method was used to fix the sample size in advance, and group allocation was not hidden from the investigators. During validation, the model predicted progression to ophthalmopathy a median of around 7 months ahead of onset, with around 71% sensitivity and roughly 75% specificity. Most expanded thyroid clonotypes (frequency above 0.001) were also detected in blood, a finding suggesting that blood repertoires may reflect thyroid immune responses. A 13 V-J signature model separated ophthalmopathy from stable hyperthyroidism, with over 85% sensitivity and about 81% specificity in cross-validation and 80%/75% in testing.

Stable Graves' hyperthyroidism was defined as no progression to ophthalmopathy during 18 months of follow-up. Hyperthyroidism patients were newly diagnosed, with disease duration under 2 months, and aged 18 to 65 years. Patients with uncontrolled infections, other autoimmune diseases, pregnancy or lactation were excluded. Diagnoses relied on clinical symptoms, serum thyroxine and TRAb, thyroid ultrasound and orbital computed tomography. Ficoll-Paque density gradient centrifugation was used to isolate PBMCs from around 10 ml of fresh peripheral blood. Total RNA was extracted with Trizol reagent, and quality was checked on an Agilent 2100 Bioanalyzer. The germline V gene gives CDR1 as MNHEY and CDR2 as SVGAGI. V is cut by 0 bases and J by 0 bases, and the space between the germline ends is 14 bases. From the cysteine up to the phenylalanine, the CDR3 has a length of 17 residues. The only DNA kept is the CDR3, 51 bases in frame from the first base.

TCR beta CDR3 regions were amplified from RNA transcripts. The TCR CDR3 was subjected to a first round of RT-PCR using the HTBI primer set and the Qiagen OneStep RT-PCR kit. Libraries were constructed in a second round of multiplex PCR, after which size selection and purification were performed. Paired-end sequencing of the libraries was performed with 100 bp reads on an Illumina HiSeq2000. The authors' pipeline ran thus. SOAPnuke was used to process the raw data, removing reads that contained adapters or uncalled bases, had a mean Phred below 15, or lacked an exact match to the constant primer or identifier. COPE v1.2.5 was used to merge the high-quality paired reads, and each unique nucleotide sequence was defined as a clonotype. MiTCR v1.1 was used to align the clonotypes against IMGT TRBV, TRBD and TRBJ reference segments. The analysis included only V-J combinations with a frequency above 0.0001, which together covered roughly 99% of the repertoires. The TCS score was defined as F50 (clonal expansion) divided by E x V (chaos), with BLOSUM62-based TCRdist calculated between CDR3 peptides within each V-J. Welch's t-statistics and random forest reduced roughly 540 V-J features to about 12, which were used in a naive Bayes classifier (R e1071). TCRdb reworked the public reads: Q25 trimming with fastp, MiXCR clone assembly, productive beta chains retained. Entries are consolidated by CDR3 protein sequence, retaining the most common genes and DNA. Here the V and J calls rest on TCRdb's processing, not on the authors' analysis. Here the sample has hundreds of thousands of distinct CDR3 sequences; around a sixth occur a single time. The ten biggest clones cover over 12% of the sample.

Here the chain combines TRBV6-5 and TRBJ1-2; no D segment can be confidently identified. The receptor's source is a woman aged 18-29 years with Graves' hyperthyroidism. The sequencing input was blood. CDR3 protein: CASSYSQLTETNYGYTF. The sequenced DNA is TGTGCCAGCAGTTACTCTCAGCTCACGGAAACTAACTATGGCTACACCTTC.